One T cell receptor (beta chain) is described in this entry. Its antigen remains unknown. This specimen comes from a study of shared clonotypes between healthy human individuals. Study details: There were three CD4 naive, three CD4 memory, two CD8 naive and one CD8 memory plates per donor.

Evenly divided among several immunoSEQ plates was the genomic DNA of each subset. TCRdb's table, derived via immunoSEQ multiplex PCR, lists solely in-frame clones and lacks some. The repertoire has millions of clones, 90% to 95% of them found once; the top ten carry 0.1% to 0.15%. Study results and limitations: Across a handful of donors, naive CD4 shared approximately 4.5%, naive CD8 around 3.8%, memory CD4 roughly 2.1%, memory CD8 0.4% to 0.5%.

Splitting of CD4+ cells produced CD45RA+ naive and CD45RA-negative memory subsets. This TCR derives from a man between 18 and 35 years old in good health. Material for sequencing was naive CD4+ T cells sorted from blood. Subset given: CD45RA+ positively selected.

The CDR3 coding sequence is TGTGCCAGCCAGCTCGGTGGCGGGAGTCCCGAGCAGTACTTC. Encoded protein: CASQLGGGSPEQYF. The rearrangement joins TRBV5-6 to TRBJ2-7, with TRBD2 matching 7 bases. The V gene's germline CDR1 is SGHDT and CDR2 YYEEEE. The junction had 13 bases not matched to a gene; V was cut back by 7 bases and J by 6 bases. The CDR3 is 14 residues long.